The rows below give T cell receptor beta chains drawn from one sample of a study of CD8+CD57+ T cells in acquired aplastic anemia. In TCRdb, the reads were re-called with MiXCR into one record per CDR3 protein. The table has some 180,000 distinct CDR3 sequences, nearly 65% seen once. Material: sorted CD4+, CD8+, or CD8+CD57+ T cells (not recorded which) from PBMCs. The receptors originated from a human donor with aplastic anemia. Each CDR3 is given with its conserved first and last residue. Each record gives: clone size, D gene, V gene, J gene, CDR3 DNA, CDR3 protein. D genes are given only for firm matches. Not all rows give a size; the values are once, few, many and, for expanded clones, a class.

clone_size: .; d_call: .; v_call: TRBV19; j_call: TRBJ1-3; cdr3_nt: TGTGCCAGTAGTATCTCGAATCTTGGAAACACCATATATTTT; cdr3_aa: CASSISNLGNTIYF
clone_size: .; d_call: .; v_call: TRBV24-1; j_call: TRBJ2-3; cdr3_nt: TGTGCCACCATGGGGGACTTAACAGATACGCAGTATTTT; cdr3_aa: CATMGDLTDTQYF
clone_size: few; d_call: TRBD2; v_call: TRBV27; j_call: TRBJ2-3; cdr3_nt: TGTGCCAGCCTCAAACTCCCGGGGGGGAACTCCTTCAACAAAACAGATACGCAGTATTTT; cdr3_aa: CASLKLPGGNSFNKTDTQYF
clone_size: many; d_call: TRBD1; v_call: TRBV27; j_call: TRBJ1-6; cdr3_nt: TGTGCCAGCAGTCCGGACAGGGCTAATTCACCCCTCCACTTT; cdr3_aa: CASSPDRANSPLHF
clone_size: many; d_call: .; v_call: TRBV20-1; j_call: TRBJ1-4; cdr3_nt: TGCAGTGCTAGAGTGGTGGCAGAAAGGGGCGCTTCGAATGAAAAACTGTTTTTT; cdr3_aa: CSARVVAERGASNEKLFF
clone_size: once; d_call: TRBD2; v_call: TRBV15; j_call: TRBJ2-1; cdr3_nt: TGTGCCACCAGCAGAGAAGGTCTAGCGGGGAGCTCCTACAATGAGCAGTTCTTC; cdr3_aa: CATSREGLAGSSYNEQFF
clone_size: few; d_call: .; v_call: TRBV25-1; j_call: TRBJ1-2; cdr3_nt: TGTGCCAGCAGTGTCCGATCCACCGGCCGACCCACAATTTTAGGTGGCTACACCTTC; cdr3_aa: CASSVRSTGRPTILGGYTF
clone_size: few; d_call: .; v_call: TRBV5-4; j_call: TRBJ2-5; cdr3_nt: TGTGCCAGCAGCTTGGTGGGGGGAGGTTTAGAGACCCAGTACTTC; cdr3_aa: CASSLVGGGLETQYF
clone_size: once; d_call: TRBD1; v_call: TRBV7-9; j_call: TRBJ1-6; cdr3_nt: TGTGCCAGCAGCTTCGGACAGGACCGCGATTCACCCCTCCACTTT; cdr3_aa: CASSFGQDRDSPLHF
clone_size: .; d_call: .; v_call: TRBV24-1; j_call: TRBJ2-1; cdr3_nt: TGTGCCACCAGTGATTTGAAAAGGGGTAGCTCCTACAATGAGCAGTTCTTC; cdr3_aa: CATSDLKRGSSYNEQFF
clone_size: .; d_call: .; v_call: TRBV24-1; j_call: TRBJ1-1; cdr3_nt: TGTGCCACCCGCCCGTCGGGCGGCACTGAAGCTTTCTTT; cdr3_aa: CATRPSGGTEAFF
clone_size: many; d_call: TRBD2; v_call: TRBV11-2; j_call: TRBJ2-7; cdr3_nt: TGTGCCAGCAGCCCCGTAGCGGGCGTATACTCCTACGAGCAGTACTTC; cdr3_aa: CASSPVAGVYSYEQYF